The 14 T cell receptor beta chains below come from one sample, sequenced in a study of control samples from healthy donors and cancer patients. The method was immunoSEQ multiplex PCR; TCRdb's version includes in-frame clones alone and lacks a portion of them. Of roughly 150,000 clones listed, roughly nine tenths were seen once; the top ten hold less than 5.5%. Sequencing used blood. These receptors were taken from a man aged 30 to 45 in good health.

The genes are TRBV9 and TRBJ2-3, with D unclear. The CDR3 consists of 14 residues. Between the trimmed V and J ends, which lost 0 bases and 2 bases, there was a span of 7 bases. Per germline, CDR1 SGDLS and CDR2 YYNGEE. The CDR3 coding sequence is TGTGCCAGCAGCGTAGCTGGCAACACAGATACGCAGTATTTT. It translates to CASSVAGNTDTQYF.

The V gene is TRBV19, the J gene TRBJ2-7; 7 bases align to TRBD2. Germline CDR1 LNHDA, CDR2 SQIVND (reference sequence). With V trimmed by 5 bases and J by 6 bases, 19 bases remained unmatched. There are 17 residues in the CDR3. The CDR3 DNA sequence: TGTGCCAGTAGTCCCTCCACGCGTCGCGCGGGAGTACCCGAGCAGTACTTC. Translation gives CASSPSTRRAGVPEQYF.

The chain is built from TRBV5-4 and TRBJ2-2; no reliable D call. V was trimmed by 4 bases and J by 7 bases, leaving 11 bases between them. This CDR3 region has 13 residues. Germline CDR1 and CDR2: SGHNT and YYREEE (reference sequence). The CDR3 DNA is TGTGCCAGCAGCCTCAACACGAACGGGGAGCTGTTTTTT. Protein sequence: CASSLNTNGELFF.

The chain has TRBV5-6 and TRBJ1-1, with D hard to call. CDR1 is SGHDT and CDR2 is YYEEEE in the germline V gene. Trimming stripped 4 bases from V and 11 bases from J, with 21 bases between. The CDR3 spans 14 residues. The CDR3 nucleotides are TGTGCCAGCAGCGGGATTCGGGCTTTGCCCGGGGCTTTCTTT. Translating gives CASSGIRALPGAFF.

This chain connects TRBV6-5 to TRBJ2-1; 7 bases align to TRBD1. CDR3 length equals 15 residues. The ends lost 6 bases at V and 0 bases at J; junction bases unmatched: 5. Germline-derived CDR1 and CDR2 are MNHEY and SVGAGI. This CDR3 reads CASRPSGGSYNEQFF. The CDR3 DNA reads as TGTGCCAGCAGGCCTTCAGGGGGCTCCTACAATGAGCAGTTCTTC.

CDR3 sequence: CASSLANEQFF. DNA for the CDR3: TGTGCCAGCAGCTTGGCCAATGAGCAGTTCTTC. The rearrangement joins TRBV5-5 to TRBJ2-1; D is uncertain. This CDR3 spans 11 amino acids. V lost 0 bases and J 6 bases, leaving 1 base between the germline ends. Germline V gene sequence: CDR1 SGHKS, CDR2 YYEKEE (reference sequence).

The table lists this clone with a few counts. This CDR3 is also generated by other DNA sequences in the sample. The J gene is TRBJ2-7, the V gene TRBV4-3, with 7 bases matching TRBD2. CDR3 length: 14 residues. J was trimmed by 3 bases and V by 3 bases; bases with no gene match: 5. Germline CDR1 is LGHNA and CDR2 is YSLEER. This chain's CDR3 is CASSHRLADYEQYF. The CDR3 DNA is TGCGCCAGCAGCCACCGACTAGCTGACTACGAGCAGTACTTC.

The chain employs TRBV13 and TRBJ2-1, with D perhaps matching TRBD1 (7 bases). V lost 6 bases and J lost 10, with 10 bases in between. Germline V gene lookup returns CDR1 PRHDT and CDR2 FYEKMQ (reference sequence). The CDR3 consists of 11 residues. The CDR3 here is CASRSGGEQFF. CDR3 nucleotide sequence: TGTGCCAGCAGGTCAGGGGGGGAGCAGTTCTTC.

The chain recombines TRBV19 with TRBJ2-1; TRBD1 aligns across 9 bases. CDR1 and CDR2 from the germline V gene are LNHDA and SQIVND (reference sequence). The CDR3 consists of 15 residues. J lost 3 bases, V lost 7 bases, and 7 bases had no gene match. The CDR3 is CASKKDRGNYNEQFF. The CDR3 region has the DNA TGTGCCAGTAAAAAGGACAGGGGAAACTACAATGAGCAGTTCTTC. The full variable domain, in which reference TRBV19 and TRBJ2-1 provide the parts outside the CDR3, is DGGITQSPKYLFRKEGQNVTLSCEQNLNHDAMYWYRQDPGQGLRLIYYSQIVNDFQKGDIAEGYSVSREKKESFPLTVTSAQKNPTAFYLCASKKDRGNYNEQFFGPGTRLTVL.

The genes are TRBV7-6 and TRBJ1-1; D gene ambiguous. The ends were cut back, 5 bases at V and 2 bases at J, with 15 bases in the middle. The CDR3 extends over 15 amino acids. Looked up from germline, CDR1 is SGHVS and CDR2 is FNYEAQ. This chain's CDR3 is CASSQMGAKNTEAFF. The DNA of the CDR3 is TGTGCCAGCAGCCAAATGGGAGCGAAAAACACTGAAGCTTTCTTT.

The V gene is TRBV5-4, the J gene TRBJ2-7; possibly TRBD1 for D (6 bases). The CDR3 extends over 14 amino acids. Trimming stripped 4 bases from V and 6 bases from J, with 17 bases between. Germline V gene lookup returns CDR1 SGHNT and CDR2 YYREEE (reference sequence). The CDR3 DNA reads TGTGCCAGCAGCGTGACAGGTCGGCCATCCGAGCAGTACTTC. Translation gives CASSVTGRPSEQYF.

The V call is TRBV10-2, the J call TRBJ2-5; 12 nucleotides agree with TRBD2. The V segment lost 3 bases and the J segment 4 bases; nucleotides outside the gene matches: 3. CDR1 is WSHSY and CDR2 is SAAADI in the germline V gene. This CDR3 is 15 amino acids long. CDR3 nucleotide sequence: TGCGCCAGCAGTGATAGACTAGCGGGAGTAGAGACCCAGTACTTC. Translated: CASSDRLAGVETQYF.

This clone was recorded only once. V and J are TRBV11-3 and TRBJ2-3, with 8 bases fitting TRBD1. Germline CDR1 reads SGHNT; CDR2 reads YENEEA. CDR3 size: 17 residues. The J segment lost 0 bases and the V segment lost 5 bases, leaving 10 bases of the junction unmatched. The chain's CDR3 is CASSLRTGPTSTDTQYF. CDR3 nucleotides: TGTGCCAGCAGCCTACGGACAGGGCCTACTAGCACAGATACGCAGTATTTT. The full variable domain, rest sourced from reference TRBV11-3 and TRBJ2-3, is EAGVVQSPRYKIIEKKQPVAFWCNPISGHNTLYWYLQNLGQGPELLIRYENEEAVDDSQLPKDRFSAERLKGVDSTLKIQPAELGDSAVYLCASSLRTGPTSTDTQYFGPGTRLTVL.

This clone was detected once. V usage is TRBV6-5 and J usage is TRBJ1-2; D perhaps matches TRBD1 (6 bases). The germline gives CDR1 MNHEY, CDR2 SVGAGI. V lost 5 bases to trimming and J lost 7 bases, with 20 bases between them. This CDR3 is 15 amino acids long. The CDR3 spells CASSSPYRAGGGYTF. The CDR3 region has the DNA TGTGCCAGCAGTAGTCCCTACAGGGCTGGAGGTGGCTACACCTTC.